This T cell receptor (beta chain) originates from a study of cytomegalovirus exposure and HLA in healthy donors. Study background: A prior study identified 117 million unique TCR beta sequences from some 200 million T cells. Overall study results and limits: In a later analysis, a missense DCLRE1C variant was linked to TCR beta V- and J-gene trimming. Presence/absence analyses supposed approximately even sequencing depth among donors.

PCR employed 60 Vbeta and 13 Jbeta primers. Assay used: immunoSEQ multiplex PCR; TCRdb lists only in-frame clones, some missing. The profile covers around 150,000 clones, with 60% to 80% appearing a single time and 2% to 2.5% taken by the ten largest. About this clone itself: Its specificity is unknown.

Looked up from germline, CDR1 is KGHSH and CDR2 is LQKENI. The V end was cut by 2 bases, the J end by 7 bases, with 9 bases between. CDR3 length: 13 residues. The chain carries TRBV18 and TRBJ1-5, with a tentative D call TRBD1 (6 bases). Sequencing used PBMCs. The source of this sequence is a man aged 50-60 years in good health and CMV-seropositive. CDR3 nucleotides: TGTGCCAGCTCACCAGCAGGGGAACAGCCCCAGCATTTT. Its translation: CASSPAGEQPQHF.